The 5 T cell receptor beta chains in this list originate from one sample, sequenced in a study of T cell clones after liver transplantation. The assay was immunoSEQ multiplex PCR, and TCRdb's table has in-frame clones only and misses some. Seen here are 45,000 to 60,000 clones, 70% to 75% observed once, and the top ten hold about 9.7%. This material consisted of CD4+ T cells from blood, taken at the 22-month timepoint. The receptors come from a human patient who received a liver transplant. Some T cells may trace back to the graft donor.

This rearrangement joins TRBV19 to TRBJ2-3, with 14 bases that match TRBD2. The junction had 5 bases not matched to a gene; V was cut back by 5 bases and J by 1 base. There are 17 residues in the CDR3. Germline V gene data show CDR1 as LNHDA and CDR2 as SQIVND (reference sequence). Here the CDR3 DNA reads TGTGCCAGTAGTCGTTTGGGACTAGCGGGGGGCACAGATACGCAGTATTTT. Its protein product is CASSRLGLAGGTDTQYF.

This chain links TRBV7-2 with TRBJ1-2; TRBD1 matches at 7 bases. Germline V gives CDR1 SGHTA, CDR2 FQGNSA. The length of the CDR3 is 13 residues. Trimming cost V 3 bases and J 5 bases; bases outside gene matches: 3. The CDR3 reads CASSFRQGYGYTF. Here the CDR3 DNA reads TGTGCCAGCAGCTTTCGACAGGGTTATGGCTACACCTTC.

This clone was observed a single time. CDR3 DNA: TGTGCCAGCAGCCCCACGGGCTTCCTTATTAGCACAGATACGCAGTATTTT. Translation gives CASSPTGFLISTDTQYF. V is TRBV13 and J is TRBJ2-3; D is unresolved. With 5 bases removed from V and 0 bases from J, the gap between germline ends came to 18 bases. This CDR3 has 17 residues. Germline CDR1 is PRHDT and CDR2 is FYEKMQ (reference sequence).

The chain links TRBV11-3 to TRBJ2-2; tentative D call: TRBD1 (6 bases). V was trimmed by 5 bases and J by 7 bases, leaving 17 bases between them. This CDR3 is 15 amino acids long. Looked up from germline, CDR1 is SGHNT and CDR2 is YENEEA. The CDR3 DNA reads TGTGCCAGCAGCCCCTTTGGGACACCAGACGGGGAGCTGTTTTTT. Translating it yields CASSPFGTPDGELFF.

This clone has at least ten counts. The genes are TRBV29-1 and TRBJ1-5; possible D gene TRBD1, 5 bases. Germline V gene sequence: CDR1 SQVTM, CDR2 ANQGSEA. Trimming left V 1 base short and J 5 bases short, with 9 bases between. This CDR3 has 13 residues. The CDR3 coding sequence is TGCAGCGTTGAAGTGGCCAGGGATCAGCCCCAGCATTTT. Translating it yields CSVEVARDQPQHF.